This T cell receptor (beta chain) was identified in a study of response to subunit inactivated influenza vaccine. Comments on this clonotype: No antigen is known for it.

One entry per CDR3 protein results from TCRdb running MiXCR on the RT-PCR reads. The table lists about 620,000 distinct CDR3 sequences, 10% to 15% of them singletons. Study findings and constraints: Authors suggested each seasonal influenza vaccination recruits few new T cells.

The CDR3 length is 14 residues. The germline V and J ends were trimmed by 0 bases and 2 bases, with 7 bases remaining between them. Germline CDR1 is LGHNA and CDR2 is YNFKEQ. The sequenced sample was PBMCs from blood, obtained on the day of vaccination. This clonotype originated in a man in his forties or fifties who received an inactivated influenza vaccine. V and J are TRBV4-2 and TRBJ1-2; D unclear. The CDR3: CASSQDPRNYGYTF. CDR3 coding DNA: TGTGCCAGCAGCCAAGATCCCCGGAACTATGGCTACACCTTC.